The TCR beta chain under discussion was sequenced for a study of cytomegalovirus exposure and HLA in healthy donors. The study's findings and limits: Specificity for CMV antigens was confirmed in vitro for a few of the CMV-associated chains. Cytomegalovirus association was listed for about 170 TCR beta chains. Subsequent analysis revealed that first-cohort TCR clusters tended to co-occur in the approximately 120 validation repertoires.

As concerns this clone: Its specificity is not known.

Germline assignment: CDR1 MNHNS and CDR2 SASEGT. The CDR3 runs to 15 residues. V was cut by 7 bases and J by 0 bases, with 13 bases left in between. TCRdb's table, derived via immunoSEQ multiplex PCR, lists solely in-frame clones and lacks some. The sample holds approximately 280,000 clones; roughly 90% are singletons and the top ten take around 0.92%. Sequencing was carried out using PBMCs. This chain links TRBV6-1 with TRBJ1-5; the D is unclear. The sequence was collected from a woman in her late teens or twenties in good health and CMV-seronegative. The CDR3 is CASKIEEYSNQPQHF. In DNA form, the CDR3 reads TGTGCCAGCAAAATCGAGGAGTATAGCAATCAGCCCCAGCATTTT.